This is a list of T cell receptor beta chains from one sample in a study of T-cell reconstitution after alpha-beta-depleted transplantation in children. One entry per CDR3 protein results from TCRdb running MiXCR on the PCR reads. The sample has approximately 89,000 distinct CDR3 sequences, roughly a sixth seen once. The specimen comprised PBMCs, mostly from graft donor cells, sampled 180 days after TCRalphabeta/CD19-depleted stem cell transplant. The receptors stem from a male patient aged 2-15 years who had a stem cell transplant for acute lymphoblastic leukemia, so the T cells may come from the graft donor. Both conserved end residues are part of each CDR3. Fields, in order: clone size, J gene, V gene, D gene, CDR3 DNA, CDR3 protein. D genes are given only for firm matches. Clone size, where shown, is once, few, many, or a class for clones that have expanded.

abundance: few; j_gene: TRBJ2-5; v_gene: TRBV20-1; d_gene: TRBD1; CDR3nt: TGCAGTGCTAGACCCGACAGGGGTGAGACCCAGTACTTC; CDR3aa: CSARPDRGETQYF
abundance: few; j_gene: TRBJ1-1; v_gene: TRBV12-3/TRBV12-4; d_gene: NA; CDR3nt: TGTGCCAACGGAGGGGGTATGAACACTGAAGCTTTCTTT; CDR3aa: CANGGGMNTEAFF
abundance: NA; j_gene: TRBJ1-5; v_gene: TRBV2; d_gene: NA; CDR3nt: TGTGCCAGCAGAGGGGGGCAGGGGTCTTCCCAGCCCCAGCATTTT; CDR3aa: CASRGGQGSSQPQHF
abundance: few; j_gene: TRBJ2-1; v_gene: TRBV20-1; d_gene: NA; CDR3nt: TGCAGTGCCACGAAGCCCCTCTACAATGAGCAGTTCTTC; CDR3aa: CSATKPLYNEQFF
abundance: once; j_gene: TRBJ1-4; v_gene: TRBV6-4; d_gene: NA; CDR3nt: TGTACCAGCAGTTTTTCGTCATTCGTGGTTCACGCAACTAATGAAAAACTGTTTTTT; CDR3aa: CTSSFSSFVVHATNEKLFF
abundance: NA; j_gene: TRBJ2-3; v_gene: TRBV7-2; d_gene: TRBD2; CDR3nt: TGTGCCAGCAGCTTAGCTTTGGGGCGGGAGGCAGATACGCAGTATTTT; CDR3aa: CASSLALGREADTQYF
abundance: NA; j_gene: TRBJ2-7; v_gene: TRBV19; d_gene: NA; CDR3nt: TGTGCCAGTAGTATAGCTGCGTTAACCTACGAGCAGTACTTC; CDR3aa: CASSIAALTYEQYF
abundance: few; j_gene: TRBJ2-1; v_gene: TRBV7-6; d_gene: TRBD1; CDR3nt: TGTGCCAGCAGCTCGACAGGGGTGCTTTACAATGAGCAGTTCTTC; CDR3aa: CASSSTGVLYNEQFF
abundance: few; j_gene: TRBJ2-3; v_gene: TRBV27; d_gene: NA; CDR3nt: TGTGCCAGCAGTTCCCCGGTTCGGGCCGCAGATACGCAGTATTTT; CDR3aa: CASSSPVRAADTQYF
abundance: many; j_gene: TRBJ2-3; v_gene: TRBV4-3; d_gene: TRBD2; CDR3nt: TGCGCCAGCAGCCAAGATCGGACTAGCGGGGGTACGCAGTATTTT; CDR3aa: CASSQDRTSGGTQYF
abundance: few; j_gene: TRBJ1-2; v_gene: TRBV10-3; d_gene: TRBD1; CDR3nt: TGTGCCATCAGTCCTCGGGAGGGACAGGGCCATGGCTACACCTTC; CDR3aa: CAISPREGQGHGYTF
abundance: NA; j_gene: TRBJ2-3; v_gene: TRBV12-3/TRBV12-4; d_gene: NA; CDR3nt: TGTGCCAGCAGTTTCTCGGGTCCAGATACGCAGTATTTT; CDR3aa: CASSFSGPDTQYF
abundance: few; j_gene: TRBJ1-5; v_gene: TRBV4-2; d_gene: NA; CDR3nt: TGTGCCAGCAGCCAAGGCCCCTTGAATCAGCCCCAGCATTTT; CDR3aa: CASSQGPLNQPQHF
abundance: NA; j_gene: TRBJ2-3; v_gene: TRBV20-1; d_gene: NA; CDR3nt: TGCAGTGCTAGACCCTGGGACTCTTACAACACAGATACGCAGTATTTT; CDR3aa: CSARPWDSYNTDTQYF
abundance: NA; j_gene: TRBJ2-5; v_gene: TRBV5-1; d_gene: NA; CDR3nt: TGCGCCAGCAGCTTGTTCCCGGGAGAGGAGACCCAGTACTTC; CDR3aa: CASSLFPGEETQYF
abundance: NA; j_gene: TRBJ2-1; v_gene: TRBV6-5; d_gene: NA; CDR3nt: TGTGCCAGCAGTTCAGGGGGGGCCTACAATGAGCAGTTCTTC; CDR3aa: CASSSGGAYNEQFF
abundance: NA; j_gene: TRBJ1-6; v_gene: TRBV3-1; d_gene: TRBD1; CDR3nt: TGTGCCAGCAGCCAAGCGGACAGGGCCCTCCACTTT; CDR3aa: CASSQADRALHF
abundance: NA; j_gene: TRBJ2-7; v_gene: TRBV29-1; d_gene: TRBD2; CDR3nt: TGCAGCGCGAAATCTCCGGGACTAGCGGGCGACGAGCAATACTTC; CDR3aa: CSAKSPGLAGDEQYF
abundance: few; j_gene: TRBJ2-1; v_gene: TRBV7-2; d_gene: NA; CDR3nt: TGTGCCAGCAGCCGTCTTCGATCGAATGAGCAGTTCTTC; CDR3aa: CASSRLRSNEQFF
abundance: NA; j_gene: TRBJ2-2; v_gene: TRBV12-3/TRBV12-4; d_gene: NA; CDR3nt: TGTGCCAGCAGTTTTACTGGGTCGAACACCGGGGAGCTGTTTTTT; CDR3aa: CASSFTGSNTGELFF
abundance: NA; j_gene: TRBJ2-7; v_gene: TRBV5-1; d_gene: NA; CDR3nt: TGCGCCAGCTGCCCGGACATAAGGAGCTCCTACGAGCAGTACTTC; CDR3aa: CASCPDIRSSYEQYF
abundance: NA; j_gene: TRBJ1-6; v_gene: TRBV12-3/TRBV12-4; d_gene: TRBD1; CDR3nt: TGTGCCAGCAGTCCCCAACAGGGGGCGAGTTCACCCCTCCACTTT; CDR3aa: CASSPQQGASSPLHF
abundance: few; j_gene: TRBJ1-5; v_gene: TRBV20-1; d_gene: NA; CDR3nt: TGCTGTGCTAGAGATGCGGTGCGGCGGGGTGCTTATAAGCCCCAGCATTTT; CDR3aa: CCARDAVRRGAYKPQHF
abundance: many; j_gene: TRBJ1-5; v_gene: TRBV20-1; d_gene: NA; CDR3nt: TGCAGTGCTCTCGGACAGAATAGCAATCAGCCCCAGCATTTT; CDR3aa: CSALGQNSNQPQHF
abundance: NA; j_gene: TRBJ2-3; v_gene: TRBV20-1; d_gene: NA; CDR3nt: TGCAGTGCTAGAGATCCCCGGGCCTCCACAGATACGCAGTATTTT; CDR3aa: CSARDPRASTDTQYF
abundance: NA; j_gene: TRBJ1-1; v_gene: TRBV20-1; d_gene: NA; CDR3nt: TGCAGTGCTAGATGGGCAGGGCGGACTGAAGCTTTCTTT; CDR3aa: CSARWAGRTEAFF
abundance: few; j_gene: TRBJ2-1; v_gene: TRBV6-5; d_gene: NA; CDR3nt: TGTGCCAGCAGTTACTCGAAGGGGCGGCTTTTCTACAATGAGCAGTTCTTC; CDR3aa: CASSYSKGRLFYNEQFF
abundance: NA; j_gene: TRBJ2-7; v_gene: TRBV7-9; d_gene: NA; CDR3nt: TGTGCCAGCAGCTTAAGAGGTTTCTACTACGAGCAGTACTTC; CDR3aa: CASSLRGFYYEQYF
abundance: NA; j_gene: TRBJ1-5; v_gene: TRBV20-1; d_gene: TRBD1; CDR3nt: TGCAGTGCTACCCCAATCCTGGGACAGGGGGCGCGGGATCAGCCCCAGCATTTT; CDR3aa: CSATPILGQGARDQPQHF
abundance: NA; j_gene: TRBJ2-7; v_gene: TRBV10-1; d_gene: NA; CDR3nt: TGCGCCAGCAGCCCCTTAGTTGGGGGGACCACGGAGCAGTACTTC; CDR3aa: CASSPLVGGTTEQYF
abundance: NA; j_gene: TRBJ2-3; v_gene: TRBV20-1; d_gene: TRBD1; CDR3nt: TGCAGTGCGACAGGGGACAGCACAGATACGCAGTATTTT; CDR3aa: CSATGDSTDTQYF
abundance: NA; j_gene: TRBJ2-7; v_gene: TRBV27; d_gene: NA; CDR3nt: TGTGCCAGCAGTTTACGGGTGGGAATCTCCTACGAGCAGTACTTC; CDR3aa: CASSLRVGISYEQYF
abundance: many; j_gene: TRBJ1-5; v_gene: TRBV6-2/TRBV6-3; d_gene: NA; CDR3nt: TGTGCCAGCACCAATCGGATGGGGAATCAGCCCCAGCATTTT; CDR3aa: CASTNRMGNQPQHF
abundance: few; j_gene: TRBJ2-5; v_gene: TRBV20-1; d_gene: NA; CDR3nt: TGCAGTGCTAGAGGCCCGGGGCTGGGCGGAAGAGAGACCCAGTACTTC; CDR3aa: CSARGPGLGGRETQYF
abundance: NA; j_gene: TRBJ1-4; v_gene: TRBV12-3/TRBV12-4; d_gene: TRBD1; CDR3nt: TGTGCCAGCAGGGACAGGGGGCGAGGGGCTAATGAAAAACTGTTTTTT; CDR3aa: CASRDRGRGANEKLFF
abundance: NA; j_gene: TRBJ2-7; v_gene: TRBV7-8; d_gene: NA; CDR3nt: TGTGCCAGCAGCTTAGGGCAGGGAACTTACGAGCAGTACTTC; CDR3aa: CASSLGQGTYEQYF
abundance: NA; j_gene: TRBJ1-1; v_gene: TRBV5-4; d_gene: NA; CDR3nt: TGTGCCAGCAGCGCCGGGCGAGGGAACACTGAAGCTTTCTTT; CDR3aa: CASSAGRGNTEAFF
abundance: many; j_gene: TRBJ2-1; v_gene: TRBV5-6; d_gene: NA; CDR3nt: TGTGCCAGCAGCCCATCGGGGAGTGAGCAGTTCTTC; CDR3aa: CASSPSGSEQFF
abundance: NA; j_gene: TRBJ2-3; v_gene: TRBV25-1; d_gene: NA; CDR3nt: TGTGCCAGCAGTGAACAGGGTTGGGATACGCAGTATTTT; CDR3aa: CASSEQGWDTQYF
abundance: many; j_gene: TRBJ2-7; v_gene: TRBV27; d_gene: TRBD1; CDR3nt: TGTGCCAGCAGCCCGACAGGGCCCATTTGGGGCGAGCAGTACTTC; CDR3aa: CASSPTGPIWGEQYF
abundance: NA; j_gene: TRBJ2-7; v_gene: TRBV5-1; d_gene: TRBD2; CDR3nt: TGCGCCAGCAGATTTAGCGGGGGGACCTACGAGCAGTACTTC; CDR3aa: CASRFSGGTYEQYF
abundance: few; j_gene: TRBJ2-5; v_gene: TRBV6-2/TRBV6-3; d_gene: NA; CDR3nt: TGTGCCAGCAGTTACGAACGGGCAGCCCGGGAGACCCAGTACTTC; CDR3aa: CASSYERAARETQYF
abundance: NA; j_gene: TRBJ1-1; v_gene: TRBV7-6; d_gene: NA; CDR3nt: TGTGCCAGCAGCTTAGCTCTTGGTCCAGGGCCGAACACTGAAGCTTTCTTT; CDR3aa: CASSLALGPGPNTEAFF
abundance: few; j_gene: TRBJ2-7; v_gene: TRBV7-8; d_gene: NA; CDR3nt: TGTGCCAGCAGCTTAGTTGGTTCAGGCTGGTGGGAGCAGTACTTC; CDR3aa: CASSLVGSGWWEQYF
abundance: NA; j_gene: TRBJ2-1; v_gene: TRBV15; d_gene: NA; CDR3nt: TGTGCCACCAGCACCCGGGGGACCGCCTACAATGAGCAGTTCTTC; CDR3aa: CATSTRGTAYNEQFF
abundance: NA; j_gene: TRBJ1-4; v_gene: TRBV7-2; d_gene: NA; CDR3nt: TGTGCCAGCAGCCCCTGGACCGGGGGAGCTAATGAAAAACTGTTTTTT; CDR3aa: CASSPWTGGANEKLFF
abundance: NA; j_gene: TRBJ1-2; v_gene: TRBV12-3/TRBV12-4; d_gene: TRBD1; CDR3nt: TGTGCCAGCAGCCATGACAGGGGAGGCGTTGGCTACACCTTC; CDR3aa: CASSHDRGGVGYTF
abundance: NA; j_gene: TRBJ1-2; v_gene: TRBV6-1; d_gene: NA; CDR3nt: TGTGCCAGCAGTGAAGTAGCCAGGGAGGAAGACTACACCTTC; CDR3aa: CASSEVAREEDYTF
abundance: many; j_gene: TRBJ2-2; v_gene: TRBV7-9; d_gene: TRBD2; CDR3nt: TGTGCCAGCAGCCTAGGACTAGCGGAAACAAACACCGGGGAGCTGTTTTTT; CDR3aa: CASSLGLAETNTGELFF
abundance: few; j_gene: TRBJ2-5; v_gene: TRBV10-2; d_gene: TRBD2; CDR3nt: TGCGCCAGCAGTGAGTTACTAGCGGGGCAAGAGACCCAGTACTTC; CDR3aa: CASSELLAGQETQYF
abundance: NA; j_gene: TRBJ2-7; v_gene: TRBV18; d_gene: NA; CDR3nt: TGTGCCAGCTCACCAAAAACCGAGCAGTACTTC; CDR3aa: CASSPKTEQYF
abundance: NA; j_gene: TRBJ1-1; v_gene: TRBV5-4; d_gene: NA; CDR3nt: TGTGCCAGCAGCTTGGCACGTCCAGAGAACACTGAAGCTTTCTTT; CDR3aa: CASSLARPENTEAFF
abundance: few; j_gene: TRBJ2-5; v_gene: TRBV4-2; d_gene: NA; CDR3nt: TGTGCCAGCAGCCAATTTGGGGGGCAGGCCCATGAGTACTTC; CDR3aa: CASSQFGGQAHEYF
abundance: NA; j_gene: TRBJ2-7; v_gene: TRBV12-3/TRBV12-4; d_gene: NA; CDR3nt: TGTGCCAGCAGCTCCGTCGCCCGGGGCACCTACGAGCAGTACTTC; CDR3aa: CASSSVARGTYEQYF
abundance: NA; j_gene: TRBJ2-1; v_gene: TRBV7-2; d_gene: NA; CDR3nt: TGTGCCAGCAGCCGGGACTCGTCCTACAATGAGCAGTTCTTC; CDR3aa: CASSRDSSYNEQFF
abundance: NA; j_gene: TRBJ2-1; v_gene: TRBV12-3/TRBV12-4; d_gene: NA; CDR3nt: TGTGCCAGCAGGCCGACTATGGTCCCCAATGAGCAGTTCTTC; CDR3aa: CASRPTMVPNEQFF
abundance: NA; j_gene: TRBJ2-7; v_gene: TRBV20-1; d_gene: TRBD1; CDR3nt: TGCAGTGCTACAGGACAGGGCTCCTACGAGCAGTACTTC; CDR3aa: CSATGQGSYEQYF